The 20 T cell receptor beta chains in this list originate from one sample, sequenced in a study of T-cell reconstitution after alpha-beta-depleted transplantation in children. Unique molecular identifiers featured in how the TCRbeta library was prepared. TCRdb recomputed calls from the PCR reads with MiXCR, one row per CDR3 protein. The table shows a few hundred thousand distinct CDR3 sequences, with about 7% occurring only once. Here the sequenced sample was PBMCs, taken before TCRalphabeta/CD19-depleted stem cell transplant. All receptors come from a boy aged 2 to 10 with acute lymphoblastic leukemia, due to receive a stem cell transplant.

This clonotype was counted at least ten times. The chain couples TRBV7-2 to TRBJ2-3; 7 positions agree with TRBD2. Germline assignment: CDR1 SGHTA and CDR2 FQGNSA. The CDR3 sequence is 16 residues long. V gave up 1 base and J gave up 2 bases; unmatched junction bases: 6. CDR3 region: CASSLGGGLPTDTQYF. CDR3 bases: TGTGCCAGCAGCTTAGGGGGAGGGCTACCCACAGATACGCAGTATTTT. Looking up the rest from reference TRBV7-2 and TRBJ2-3 gives the full variable domain: GAGVSQSPSNKVTEKGKDVELRCDPISGHTALYWYRQSLGQGLEFLIYFQGNSAPDKSGLPSDRFSAERTGGSVSTLTIQRTQQEDSAVYLCASSLGGGLPTDTQYFGPGTRLTVL.

The sample holds many counts of this clonotype. The chain combines TRBV3-1 with TRBJ2-7; D is uncertain. In germline, CDR1 is LGHDT, CDR2 YNNKEL (reference sequence). The V end lost 0 bases, the J end lost 2 bases, and 2 bases lay between the germline ends. CDR3 length equals 12 residues. The CDR3 loop is CASSQDPYEQYF. For the CDR3, the DNA is TGTGCCAGCAGCCAAGACCCCTACGAGCAGTACTTC.

This clonotype was seen many times. The chain links TRBV20-1 to TRBJ2-1; 9 bases agree with TRBD1. The V gene's germline CDR1 is DFQATT and CDR2 SNEGSKA (reference sequence). The trim removed 1 base at V and 8 bases at J, leaving 9 bases unmatched. The CDR3 has 15 residues. DNA of the CDR3: TGCAGTGCTAGAGGCGACAGGGGGTTTTATGATGAGCAGTTCTTC. It yields the protein CSARGDRGFYDEQFF.

This clonotype was counted at least ten times. V and J are TRBV25-1 and TRBJ2-7, with D possibly matching TRBD1 (6 bases). The CDR3 sequence is 14 residues long. V was pared by 2 bases and J by 2 bases, with 10 bases between. Germline CDR1 and CDR2: MGHDK and SYGVNS. The CDR3 bases are TGTGCCAGCAGTGAACCCGACAGGCCCTACGAGCAGTACTTC. Translating it yields CASSEPDRPYEQYF.

J is TRBJ2-3 and V is TRBV3-1, with 12 bases fitting TRBD1. Trimming at V came to 10 bases and at J to 5 bases, leaving 16 bases not matched to a gene. The CDR3 is 17 amino acids. CDR1 LGHDT and CDR2 YNNKEL come from the germline V gene (reference sequence). The CDR3 nucleotides are TGTGCCACCTCCAAGCCCTCCGGGACAGGGGGCGTAGATACGCAGTATTTT. As protein: CATSKPSGTGGVDTQYF.

This clonotype was seen only a few times. The rearrangement links TRBV9 to TRBJ1-4, with D possibly being TRBD1 (5 bases). CDR3 length equals 15 residues. Deletions cut 0 bases from V and 8 bases from J, with 14 bases between. The germline gives CDR1 SGDLS, CDR2 YYNGEE. In nucleotides, the CDR3 is TGTGCCAGCAGCGTAGGGGGCCAAGTTCGGGAAAAACTGTTTTTT. It specifies CASSVGGQVREKLFF.

This clonotype was recorded at least ten times. This rearrangement joins TRBV7-9 to TRBJ1-1; D remains ambiguous. Germline values: CDR1 SEHNR, CDR2 FQNEAQ (reference sequence). The CDR3 has 14 amino acids. Trimming left V 3 bases short and J 6 bases short, with 14 bases between. The CDR3 spells CASSLEGHHPEAFF. Written as DNA, the CDR3 is TGTGCCAGCAGCTTGGAAGGGCATCACCCTGAAGCTTTCTTT.

This clonotype appeared a few times. The chain combines TRBV5-1 with TRBJ2-3, with D uncertain. Germline CDR1 and CDR2: SGHRS and YFSETQ. V was cut by 0 bases and J by 2 bases, with 10 bases left in between. The CDR3 runs 15 residues. For the CDR3, the DNA is TGCGCCAGCAGCTTGGAACAGTTTCCCACAGATACGCAGTATTTT. Protein sequence: CASSLEQFPTDTQYF.

This clonotype came up many times. The chain combines TRBV12-3 or TRBV12-4 with TRBJ2-1; 9 bases map to TRBD2. V trimming: 5 bases; J trimming: 0 bases; junction bases outside the gene matches: 8. The CDR3 has 17 residues. CDR3 protein: CASSLRARGGSYNEQFF. CDR3 sequence (DNA): TGTGCCAGCAGTCTGCGCGCGCGGGGGGGCTCCTACAATGAGCAGTTCTTC.

V gene TRBV2 combines with J gene TRBJ2-1; 8 nucleotides line up with TRBD1. Germline V gives CDR1 SNHLY, CDR2 FYNNEI. The CDR3 has 18 amino acids. With 2 bases clipped from V and 0 bases from J, the junction kept 9 bases outside the gene matches. CDR3 nucleotide sequence: TGTGCCAGCAGTGAACCGACAGGGGATACTCGCTCCTACAATGAGCAGTTCTTC. This codes for CASSEPTGDTRSYNEQFF.

This clonotype was counted at least ten times. The chain is built from TRBV11-3 and TRBJ2-3, with TRBD2 identical over 8 bases. The V gene end was trimmed by 5 bases and the J gene end by 6 bases; junction bases not matched to a gene: 7. The CDR3 has 14 amino acids. Germline V gene data show CDR1 as SGHNT and CDR2 as YENEEA. The CDR3 loop reads CASSRAGVLDTQYF. The CDR3 DNA sequence: TGTGCCAGCAGCCGAGCGGGAGTATTGGATACGCAGTATTTT.

This clonotype came up a few times. The chain carries TRBV29-1 and TRBJ2-2; the match to TRBD2 covers 12 bases. This CDR3 comprises 17 residues. Germline V gene data show CDR1 as SQVTM and CDR2 as ANQGSEA. With 1 base clipped from V and 4 bases from J, the junction kept 7 bases outside the gene matches. CDR3 sequence reads: CSVEGLAGGPGTGELFF. The CDR3 DNA reads TGCAGCGTTGAAGGGCTAGCGGGAGGGCCGGGCACCGGGGAGCTGTTTTTT.

This clonotype was seen only a few times. DNA for the CDR3: TGTGCCAGCAGACAGGGCTATGAAAAACTGTTTTTT. Protein sequence: CASRQGYEKLFF. The chain combines TRBV6-5 with TRBJ1-4; possibly TRBD1 for D (6 bases). Germline CDR1 reads MNHEY; CDR2 reads SVGAGI. Deletions cut 6 bases from V and 6 bases from J, with 8 bases between. This CDR3 region has 12 residues.

In its sample, this clonotype was seen many times. This chain connects TRBV5-4 to TRBJ2-3; TRBD1 agrees at 7 bases. CDR3 length: 15 residues. Trimming took 0 bases from V and 3 from J; bases not matched to a gene: 4. Germline V gene lookup returns CDR1 SGHNT and CDR2 YYREEE (reference sequence). The CDR3 here is CASSLVTRGTDTQYF. In DNA form, the CDR3 reads TGTGCCAGCAGCTTGGTAACCAGGGGGACAGATACGCAGTATTTT. The full variable domain, with the rest looked up from reference TRBV5-4 and TRBJ2-3, is ETGVTQSPTHLIKTRGQQVTLRCSSQSGHNTVSWYQQALGQGPQFIFQYYREEENGRGNFPPRFSGLQFPNYSSELNVNALELDDSALYLCASSLVTRGTDTQYFGPGTRLTVL.

This clonotype appeared many times. The chain joins TRBV20-1 to TRBJ2-5, with no clear D. V dropped 1 base and J dropped 1 base, with 10 bases sitting between them. The CDR3 spans 14 residues. Looked up from germline, CDR1 is DFQATT and CDR2 is SNEGSKA (reference sequence). The chain's CDR3 is CSARVNRIQETQYF. The CDR3, as DNA: TGCAGTGCTAGAGTTAACAGAATCCAAGAGACCCAGTACTTC.

The gene calls are TRBV19 and TRBJ1-1; D remains ambiguous. Looked up from germline, CDR1 is LNHDA and CDR2 is SQIVND (reference sequence). Trimming took 9 bases from V and 7 from J, leaving 9 bases between them. CDR3 size: 10 residues. The CDR3 region has the DNA TGTGCCAGCTCGGGCTATGAAGCTTTCTTT. As protein: CASSGYEAFF.

As concerns this clonotype: This could be a read error, since a much larger clone is one nucleotide away. No conserved phenylalanine or tryptophan ends this CDR3, so it is likely a read error. The V and J genes are TRBV5-1 and TRBJ2-1; possible D gene TRBD2, 5 bases. The CDR3 is made up of 12 amino acids. From germline, CDR1 is SGHRS and CDR2 YFSETQ. V was clipped by 1 base and J by 9 bases, with 8 bases between them. The CDR3 coding sequence is TGCGCCAGCAGCTTGTCGGGGAGTGAGCAGTTCCTC. The encoded protein is CASSLSGSEQFL.

This clonotype was found a few times. The chain has TRBV5-1 and TRBJ2-6; the D is unclear. V lost 0 bases, J lost 0 bases, and 10 bases lay in between. The CDR3 has 17 amino acids. The germline gives CDR1 SGHRS, CDR2 YFSETQ. The CDR3 spells CASSLVGQASGANVLTF. For the CDR3, the DNA is TGCGCCAGCAGCTTGGTAGGGCAGGCCTCTGGGGCCAACGTCCTGACTTTC.

This clonotype was seen at least ten times. The genes are TRBV18 and TRBJ1-2, with D hard to call. CDR1 and CDR2 (germline): KGHSH, LQKENI. This CDR3 contains 14 residues. V shed 6 bases and J shed 1 base, with 12 bases lying between them. In DNA, the CDR3 is TGTGCCAGCTCCAAAAATGGAGTTAACTATGGCTACACCTTC. This translates into CASSKNGVNYGYTF. The full variable domain, completed using reference TRBV18 and TRBJ1-2, is NAGVMQNPRHLVRRRGQEARLRCSPMKGHSHVYWYRQLPEEGLKFMVYLQKENIIDESGMPKERFSAEFPKEGPSILRIQQVVRGDSAAYFCASSKNGVNYGYTFGSGTRLTVV.

This sequence joins TRBV28 and TRBJ1-3, with unresolved D. Germline CDR1 and CDR2: MDHEN and SYDVKM. Trimming took off 3 bases at V and 0 bases at J, with 12 bases between the two ends. The length of the CDR3 is 16 residues. The CDR3 nucleotides are TGTGCCAGCAGTTTTCTCAGAGGTTCCTCTGGAAACACCATATATTTT. Its protein is CASSFLRGSSGNTIYF.